This T cell receptor (beta chain) originates from a study of brain T cells in children with intractable seizures. Clones were read by immunoSEQ multiplex PCR, and TCRdb kept only the in-frame ones, dropping some. The sample has approximately 77,000 clones, around 93% seen once. Study-level points and caveats: Pre- and post-surgery blood differed in depth, so pre-surgery absences may be undersampling.

The germline V gene has CDR1 SGHDT and CDR2 YYEEEE. This CDR3 contains 12 residues. Concerning this clone: Its specificity is not known. A read error may produce the germline difference seen at one junction end.

Only cases whose brain tissue showed the highest T cell transcript signatures were sequenced. Before surgery, patients took at least one anti-epileptic drug. The source was peripheral blood, collected at surgery. The clonotype was recovered from a boy under three years old with tuberous sclerosis and intractable seizures. The chain carries TRBV5-6 and TRBJ2-7; D unresolved. The CDR3: CASSLAGTEQYF. CDR3 sequence (DNA): TGTGCCAGCAGTTTGGCCGGCACAGAGCAGTACTTC.